Listed here are 8 T cell receptor beta chains from one sample, sequenced in a study of beta chain features in type 1 diabetes. As every portion of the isolated RNA was reverse transcribed, the sequencing read expressed TCRB transcripts. Data came from immunoSEQ multiplex PCR; TCRdb stores just in-frame clones and leaves some out. This sample yields over 100,000 clones, of which almost 40% are seen a single time; 0.06% to 0.075% belongs to the top ten. The specimen sequenced was stem cell memory CD4+ T cells from blood. These receptor sequences come from a woman aged 18 to 35 in good health.

The chain couples TRBV28 to TRBJ1-2; 7 positions match TRBD1. Trimming took 9 bases from V and 0 from J; bases not matched to a gene: 10. Per germline, CDR1 MDHEN and CDR2 SYDVKM. This CDR3 is built from 15 residues. The CDR3 here is CASRTGLPTNYGYTF. The CDR3 DNA reads as TGTGCCAGTAGGACAGGCCTTCCCACTAACTATGGCTACACCTTC.

In DNA, the CDR3 is TGCGCCAGCAGAGGACAGGTGGTCCCCGGGGAGCTGTTTTTT. It yields the protein CASRGQVVPGELFF. J is TRBJ2-2 and V is TRBV5-1, with TRBD1 matching 7 bases. Germline lookup yields CDR1 SGHRS and CDR2 YFSETQ. The ends lost 5 bases at V and 6 bases at J; junction bases unmatched: 7. CDR3 length: 14 residues.

The genes are TRBV18 and TRBJ1-1, with D tentatively TRBD1 (5 bases). The CDR3 totals 12 residues. The germline V and J ends were trimmed by 6 bases and 5 bases, with 10 bases remaining between them. Per germline, CDR1 KGHSH and CDR2 LQKENI. CDR3 region: CASSPGRTEAFF. The CDR3 DNA reads TGTGCCAGCTCTCCAGGGAGGACTGAAGCTTTCTTT.

Only a few counts were recorded for this clone. V gene TRBV29-1 combines with J gene TRBJ1-1; D call uncertain. V was shortened by 7 bases and J by 2 bases, with 11 bases between the two germline ends. This CDR3 has 12 residues. CDR1 SQVTM and CDR2 ANQGSEA come from the germline V gene. CDR3: CSASSRNTEAFF. In nucleotides, the CDR3 is TGCAGCGCCTCGTCCAGAAACACTGAAGCTTTCTTT.

This clone was observed a handful of times. This chain connects TRBV2 to TRBJ2-1, with 9 bases matching TRBD2. Germline CDR1 reads SNHLY; CDR2 reads FYNNEI. The CDR3 is 15 amino acids. The CDR3 sequence: CATQGLAGTYNEQFF. The CDR3 DNA reads as TGTGCTACTCAGGGCCTAGCGGGAACTTACAATGAGCAGTTCTTC. The full variable domain, with the rest looked up from reference TRBV2 and TRBJ2-1, is EPEVTQTPSHQVTQMGQEVILRCVPISNHLYFYWYRQILGQKVEFLVSFYNNEISEKSEIFDDQFSVERPDGSNFTLKIRSTKLEDSAMYFCATQGLAGTYNEQFFGPGTRLTVL.

Only a few counts were recorded for this clone. The chain has TRBV5-1 and TRBJ2-7; weak D call: TRBD2 (6 bases). The germline V and J ends were trimmed by 4 bases and 3 bases, with 14 bases remaining between them. The CDR3 sequence is 14 residues long. CDR1 and CDR2 from the germline V gene are SGHRS and YFSETQ. This chain's CDR3 is CASSPQGLSYEQYF. For the CDR3, the DNA is TGCGCCAGCAGCCCCCAGGGACTGAGCTACGAGCAGTACTTC.

DNA of the CDR3: TGTGCCAGCAGCTTCGTCGGGAGGGTCTACGAGCAGTACTTC. This codes for CASSFVGRVYEQYF. This chain uses TRBV5-5 with TRBJ2-7; 8 positions match TRBD2. The V gene end was trimmed by 2 bases and the J gene end by 3 bases; junction bases not matched to a gene: 4. The CDR3 is made up of 14 amino acids. Germline V gene lookup returns CDR1 SGHKS and CDR2 YYEKEE (reference sequence).

This sequence joins TRBV4-1 and TRBJ2-1; a possible D gene is TRBD1 (6 bases). Trimming cost V 0 bases and J 4 bases, with 19 bases left between them. Germline V gives CDR1 MGHRA, CDR2 YSYEKL. This CDR3 comprises 18 residues. The CDR3 loop is CASSQDRRDWTAYNEQFF. The CDR3 DNA sequence: TGCGCCAGCAGCCAAGATCGCCGGGATTGGACAGCATACAATGAGCAGTTCTTC.